This T cell receptor beta chain is from a study of control samples from healthy donors and cancer patients. Profiled with immunoSEQ multiplex PCR; TCRdb holds only in-frame clones, not every one. The sample has 61,000 or so clones; around 91% are singletons. The germline gives CDR1 SGHDN, CDR2 FVKESK. V was clipped by 2 bases and J by 2 bases, with 3 bases between them. The CDR3 totals 12 residues. Material for sequencing was PBMCs. The receptor comes from a man aged 55 to 69 with colorectal cancer. The chain carries TRBV14 and TRBJ1-1; D ambiguous. Here the CDR3 reads CASSQINTEAFF. The CDR3 bases are TGTGCCAGCAGCCAAATAAACACTGAAGCTTTCTTT.